The following is a T cell receptor (beta chain) sequence with its context. The antigen remains unidentified. TCRbeta library construction was performed incorporating unique molecular identifiers. Via MiXCR, TCRdb re-called the PCR reads, giving one row per CDR3 protein. The sample has approximately 490,000 distinct CDR3 sequences; roughly a tenth are singletons. V dropped 3 bases and J dropped 4; count of bases not matched to a gene: 2. CDR1 is LGHNA and CDR2 is YSLEER in the germline V gene. The CDR3 sequence is 16 residues long. These data originate in a study of T-cell reconstitution after alpha-beta-depleted transplantation in children. Overall study findings and caveats: Some patients' high day-60 TCRbeta diversity was traced to surviving recipient T cells and thymic progenitors. One year post-transplant, T-cell counts and diversity were largely derived from T cells produced anew. Several hundred graft clones that had expanded were reportedly the source of alpha-beta T cells about two months after transplant.

This clonotype originated in a child aged 2 to 10 with inherited bone marrow failure, due to receive a stem cell transplant. The rearrangement joins TRBV4-3 to TRBJ2-1; the match to TRBD2 covers 14 bases. Sequencing was performed on PBMCs, taken before TCRalphabeta/CD19-depleted stem cell transplant. CDR3 sequence: CASSHRLAGGYNEQFF. Written as DNA, the CDR3 is TGCGCCAGCAGCCACCGACTAGCGGGAGGGTACAATGAGCAGTTCTTC.